These T cell receptor beta chains were read from a single sample in a study of PD-1 blockade in mismatch repair-deficient tumors. Sequencing was performed with immunoSEQ multiplex PCR; in TCRdb, only in-frame clones are kept and a portion is missing. The sample holds roughly 34,000 clones, approximately 80% seen once. This specimen was PBMCs, taken roughly 6 weeks after starting pembrolizumab. The receptors come from an adult with mismatch repair-deficient cancer. CDR3s include the opening cysteine and the closing phenylalanine or tryptophan. A D gene is named only where the DNA matches it firmly. Not all rows give a size; the values are once, few, many and, for expanded clones, a class.

TRBV7-9,TRBJ2-1,once,.,CAIPGHRAPISHSYNEQFF,TGTGCCATCCCGGGACACAGGGCCCCCATATCTCACTCCTACAATGAGCAGTTCTTC
TRBV29-1,TRBJ1-2,.,TRBD1,CSAGQGDIINYGYTF,TGCAGCGCCGGACAGGGCGACATAATAAACTATGGCTACACCTTC
TRBV5-5,TRBJ2-3,.,TRBD2,CASSLQRGGTDTQYF,TGTGCCAGCAGCTTGCAGCGGGGGGGCACAGATACGCAGTATTTT
TRBV6-1,TRBJ2-1,.,TRBD1,CASSEVGTANNEQFF,TGTGCCAGCAGTGAAGTTGGGACAGCCAACAATGAGCAGTTCTTC
TRBV28,TRBJ2-7,few,TRBD1,CASNLGGRINEQYF,TGTGCCAGCAATCTAGGGGGCAGGATAAACGAGCAGTACTTC
TRBV5-5,TRBJ2-2,.,.,CASSSTGQNTGELFF,TGTGCCAGCAGCTCTACAGGGCAGAACACCGGGGAGCTGTTTTTT
TRBV5-4,TRBJ1-3,.,.,CASSYLLTGNSGNTIYF,TGTGCCAGCAGCTATCTACTAACAGGGAACTCTGGAAACACCATATATTTT
TRBV4-1,TRBJ2-1,.,TRBD2,CASSPSGSGSYNEQFF,TGCGCCAGTTCACCTAGCGGGAGTGGCTCCTACAATGAGCAGTTCTTC
TRBV6-5,TRBJ2-7,.,TRBD2,CARTTGGGPYEQYF,TGTGCCAGGACCACGGGGGGGGGCCCCTACGAGCAGTACTTC
TRBV7-8,TRBJ1-1,.,TRBD1,CASSPREGAQAFF,TGTGCCAGCAGCCCTCGGGAGGGGGCTCAAGCTTTCTTT
TRBV18,TRBJ2-1,.,.,CASSSREEGRNEQFF,TGTGCCAGCTCGTCCCGGGAAGAGGGGAGGAATGAGCAGTTCTTC